The TCR beta chain described here comes from a study of shared clonotypes between healthy human individuals. Method: immunoSEQ multiplex PCR; TCRdb's copy keeps in-frame clones and lacks some. The sample lists approximately 2,000,000 clones, 90% to 95% occurring once. The naive CD8 fraction comprised CD45RO-negative cells positively selected for CCR7 and excluded terminally differentiated effector memory CD45RA+ cells. The receptor comes from a man aged 18 to 30 in good health. Some clones in this sample may be carry-over from other donors' samples. The sequenced material came from naive CD8+ T cells from PBMCs.

Here the CDR3 reads CASSLGTVAHEQYF. The CDR3 DNA follows: TGTGCCAGCAGTTTAGGGACGGTCGCCCACGAGCAGTACTTC. The chain links TRBV28 to TRBJ2-7; D assignment may be TRBD1 or TRBD2 (5 bases each). The V gene lost 2 bases and the J gene lost 5 bases, with 13 bases spanning the gap. The CDR3 has 14 amino acids. Germline CDR1 and CDR2: MDHEN and SYDVKM.